The clone carrying this T cell receptor beta chain was seen more than once but under ten times. Its cognate antigen is unknown. The data were obtained in a study of blood T cells in healthy people across ages. Study observations and caveats: Greater diversity and more naive CD4+ cells were seen in long-lived donors than in aged donors.

A second 7 to 11 cycle PCR used barcoded and J-beta primers. From the 5' RACE reads, TCRdb called clonotypes with MiXCR, one entry per CDR3 protein. The sample has roughly 1,500,000 distinct CDR3 sequences, around two fifths seen once; the top ten hold approximately 7.9%. This receptor was obtained from a woman under 30 in good health. Sequencing used blood.

The CDR3 here is CASSYASLAGEETQYF. CDR3 DNA: TGTGCCAGCAGTTACGCCTCTCTAGCGGGGGAAGAGACCCAGTACTTC. The V and J genes are TRBV6-5 and TRBJ2-5, with TRBD2 matching 10 bases. The CDR3 is 16 amino acids. The V segment lost 2 bases and the J segment 3 bases; nucleotides outside the gene matches: 6. Germline values: CDR1 MNHEY, CDR2 SVGAGI.